The 21 T cell receptor beta chains in this list originate from one sample, sequenced in a study of blood T cell repertoires in COVID-19. Clones were read by immunoSEQ multiplex PCR, and TCRdb kept only the in-frame ones, dropping some. Here the sample spans more than 300,000 clones, 86% being singletons. Sequenced: peripheral blood. These TCRs come from a woman aged 45 to 65 with acute or convalescent COVID-19.

J is TRBJ2-4 and V is TRBV9, with D possibly being TRBD1 (7 bases). Germline CDR1 reads SGDLS; CDR2 reads YYNGEE. CDR3 length: 14 amino acids. V was trimmed by 2 bases and J by 8 bases, leaving 14 bases between them. This CDR3 is CASSVRAGTDIQYF. The CDR3 DNA reads TGTGCCAGCAGCGTGCGGGCGGGGACAGACATTCAGTACTTC.

The chain joins TRBV6-5 to TRBJ1-6, with D possibly matching TRBD1 (5 bases). Trimming removed 6 bases from V and 3 bases from J, with 12 bases in between. The CDR3 is made up of 15 amino acids. Germline CDR1 is MNHEY and CDR2 is SVGAGI. The CDR3 sequence: CASSRRQLYNSPLHF. DNA of the CDR3: TGTGCCAGCAGCCGCCGACAGCTCTATAATTCACCCCTCCACTTT.

Comments on this clone: This sample also contains other DNA sequences that code for the same CDR3. The genes are TRBV19 and TRBJ2-7; TRBD1 might be the D (6 bases). This CDR3 contains 13 residues. Germline CDR1 and CDR2: LNHDA and SQIVND (reference sequence). The V and J ends lost 3 bases and 4 bases respectively, with 10 bases between them. The CDR3, as DNA: TGTGCCAGTAGTATCACAGGGAAGTACGAGCAGTACTTC. Translation: CASSITGKYEQYF.

CDR3 sequence (DNA): TGTGCCAGCAGCACCGGGACAGGGAACTACGAGCAGTACTTC. It yields the protein CASSTGTGNYEQYF. The chain employs TRBV5-4 and TRBJ2-7, with 9 bases lining up with TRBD1. Trimming at V came to 4 bases and at J to 3 bases, leaving 5 bases not matched to a gene. In germline, CDR1 is SGHNT, CDR2 YYREEE (reference sequence). The CDR3 sequence is 14 residues long.

This chain's CDR3 is CASSPGTGSDTQYF. CDR3 DNA sequence: TGTGCCAGCAGCCCCGGGACAGGGTCAGATACGCAGTATTTT. The chain links TRBV7-3 to TRBJ2-3; TRBD1 aligns across 9 bases. V dropped 5 bases and J dropped 4; count of bases not matched to a gene: 4. CDR3 size: 14 residues. CDR1 and CDR2 (germline): SGHTA, FQGTGA. Together with reference TRBV7-3 and TRBJ2-3, the CDR3 gives the full variable domain: GAGVSQTPSNKVTEKGKYVELRCDPISGHTALYWYRQSLGQGPEFLIYFQGTGAADDSGLPNDRFFAVRPEGSVSTLKIQRTERGDSAVYLCASSPGTGSDTQYFGPGTRLTVL.

This clone appeared once. The chain is built from TRBV28 and TRBJ1-2; D remains unclear. The CDR3 runs 11 residues. The V gene lost 5 bases and the J gene lost 10 bases, with 11 bases spanning the gap. From germline, CDR1 is MDHEN and CDR2 SYDVKM. The CDR3 spells CASSPIGFYTF. CDR3 nucleotides: TGTGCCAGCAGTCCCATCGGGTTCTACACCTTC.

This clone was detected once. The chain uses TRBV18 and TRBJ2-5; tentative D call: TRBD1 (6 bases). V dropped 1 base and J dropped 0 bases, with 12 bases sitting between them. From germline, CDR1 is KGHSH and CDR2 LQKENI. The CDR3 extends over 16 amino acids. The DNA of the CDR3 is TGTGCCAGCTCACCACGTACAGGGACGTACCAAGAGACCCAGTACTTC. The encoded protein is CASSPRTGTYQETQYF.

The rearrangement uses TRBV3-1 (or the pseudogene TRBV3-2) and TRBJ2-7, with 7 bases matching TRBD1. V lost 3 bases, J lost 5 bases, and 10 bases stayed unmatched. The germline V gene encodes CDR1 LGHDT and CDR2 YNNKEL (reference sequence). The CDR3 is 15 residues long. Here the CDR3 DNA reads TGTGCCAGCAGCCACCAGACAGGGTTCAACCACGAGCAGTACTTC. Translating gives CASSHQTGFNHEQYF.

CDR3 sequence: CASSTPRTGEEDYGYTF. In nucleotides, the CDR3 is TGCGCCAGCAGCACCCCTCGGACAGGGGAAGAGGACTATGGCTACACCTTC. The J gene is TRBJ1-2, the V gene TRBV5-1; 9 nucleotides line up with TRBD1. The junction had 13 bases not matched to a gene; V was cut back by 4 bases and J by 3 bases. Germline V gene sequence: CDR1 SGHRS, CDR2 YFSETQ. The CDR3 is 17 amino acids.

The V call is TRBV7-3, the J call TRBJ2-1, with 15 bases fitting TRBD2. In germline, CDR1 is SGHTA, CDR2 FQGTGA. The J segment lost 8 bases and the V segment lost 2 bases, leaving 7 bases of the junction unmatched. The CDR3 length is 17 residues. CDR3 region: CASSLFGTSGRWDEQFF. The CDR3 DNA follows: TGTGCCAGCAGCTTATTTGGGACTAGCGGGAGGTGGGATGAGCAGTTCTTC.

Details on this clone: No DNA is shown, since the ends of the CDR3 on it are uncertain; the CDR3 is the one TCRdb lists. CDR3: CDVGGGNNSYEQYF. This chain connects TRBV7-5 to TRBJ2-7; the table's D call, TRBD2, has no DNA check behind it. TRBV7-5 is classified as a pseudogene. The CDR3 sequence runs 14 residues, both termini included.

This clone showed up just a few times. The rearrangement joins TRBV4-2 to TRBJ2-3, with 9 bases aligning to TRBD2. There are 17 residues in the CDR3. From germline, CDR1 is LGHNA and CDR2 YNFKEQ. J gave up 6 bases and V 2 bases, and 12 bases lay outside the gene matches. CDR3: CASSQLASGTSRDTQYF. The CDR3 DNA reads as TGTGCCAGCAGCCAACTGGCTAGCGGGACTTCCCGTGATACGCAGTATTTT.

CDR3: CASLTYFGTQKNIQYF. For the CDR3, the DNA is TGTGCCAGCTTGACCTACTTCGGGACACAGAAAAACATTCAGTACTTC. This chain joins TRBV2 and TRBJ2-4, with D maybe TRBD1 (6 bases). V lost 8 bases to trimming and J lost 4 bases, with 21 bases between them. Germline-derived CDR1 and CDR2 are SNHLY and FYNNEI. The CDR3 extends over 16 amino acids.

In DNA, the CDR3 is TGTGCCAGCAGCCCGAGCGCGGCCACCGGGGAGCTGTTTTTT. Protein: CASSPSAATGELFF. This sequence joins TRBV7-3 and TRBJ2-2, with unresolved D. The germline V and J ends were trimmed by 5 bases and 4 bases, with 11 bases remaining between them. Germline-derived CDR1 and CDR2 are SGHTA and FQGTGA. The CDR3 is made up of 14 amino acids.

This sequence joins TRBV7-2 and TRBJ1-4; D is undetermined. Trimming shortened V by 4 bases and J by 0 bases, and 9 bases separated the two germline ends. CDR3 size: 15 residues. Germline V gives CDR1 SGHTA, CDR2 FQGNSA. The CDR3 nucleotides read TGTGCCAGCAGCTCCACAGTTACAACTAATGAAAAACTGTTTTTT. It is translated as CASSSTVTTNEKLFF.

The J gene is TRBJ1-6, the V gene TRBV3-1 (or the pseudogene TRBV3-2); D may be TRBD1 (5 bases). Germline lookup yields CDR1 LGHDT and CDR2 YNNKEL (reference sequence). CDR3 length: 13 residues. Trimming took 1 base from V and 8 from J, leaving 6 bases between them. The CDR3 bases are TGTGCCAGCAGCCAAGGGGGGGATTCACCCCTCCACTTT. It translates to CASSQGGDSPLHF.

The rearrangement joins TRBV30 to TRBJ2-1, with 9 bases identical to TRBD2. Losses at the gene ends were 4 bases for V and 8 bases for J; bases not matched to a gene: 18. CDR1 GTSNPN and CDR2 SVGIG come from the germline V gene (reference sequence). The CDR3 loop spans 17 amino acids. The CDR3, as DNA: TGTGCCTGGAAGGTAGCGGGAGATTGGACACGGGGCCATGAGCAGTTCTTC. Protein product: CAWKVAGDWTRGHEQFF.

The chain links TRBV7-2 to TRBJ1-4; 7 bases map to TRBD1. Germline-derived CDR1 and CDR2 are SGHTA and FQGNSA. This CDR3 is built from 15 residues. J lost 3 bases, V lost 2 bases, and 3 bases had no gene match. CDR3 amino acids: CASSLWGQSNEKLFF. The CDR3, as DNA: TGTGCCAGCAGCTTATGGGGACAGTCTAATGAAAAACTGTTTTTT. Full variable domain (missing parts from reference TRBV7-2 and TRBJ1-4): GAGVSQSPSNKVTEKGKDVELRCDPISGHTALYWYRQSLGQGLEFLIYFQGNSAPDKSGLPSDRFSAERTGGSVSTLTIQRTQQEDSAVYLCASSLWGQSNEKLFFGSGTQLSVL.

The genes are TRBV27 and TRBJ2-3, with 9 bases identical to TRBD2. This CDR3 comprises 16 residues. Germline trimming cut 6 bases from V and 3 bases from J; bases unmatched to any gene: 10. Germline V gene data show CDR1 as MNHEY and CDR2 as SMNVEV (reference sequence). The CDR3 nucleotides are TGTGCCAGCAGCCCCCGCGGGGGGGCTTGGACAGATACGCAGTATTTT. Protein product: CASSPRGGAWTDTQYF.

V and J are TRBV15 and TRBJ2-1, with 13 bases lining up with TRBD2. Germline assignment: CDR1 LNHNV and CDR2 YYDKDF (reference sequence). Trimming at V came to 3 bases and at J to 9 bases, leaving 23 bases not matched to a gene. The CDR3 spans 21 residues. The CDR3: CATSSGAGQRVTSGRGLEQFF. CDR3 DNA sequence: TGTGCCACCAGCAGTGGGGCCGGACAGAGAGTAACTAGCGGGAGGGGGCTTGAGCAGTTCTTC. Full variable domain (missing parts from reference TRBV15 and TRBJ2-1): DAMVIQNPRYQVTQFGKPVTLSCSQTLNHNVMYWYQQKSSQAPKLLFHYYDKDFNNEADTPDNFQSRRPNTSFCFLDIRSPGLGDTAMYLCATSSGAGQRVTSGRGLEQFFGPGTRLTVL.

V usage is TRBV7-9 and J usage is TRBJ2-5; 8 positions agree with TRBD1. The germline gives CDR1 SEHNR, CDR2 FQNEAQ (reference sequence). The J segment lost 3 bases and the V segment lost 6 bases, leaving 9 bases of the junction unmatched. The CDR3 spans 15 residues. The CDR3 DNA is TGTGCCAGCAGACTGACAGGGGAGAAAGAAGAGACCCAGTACTTC. Residues: CASRLTGEKEETQYF.